Listed below are T cell receptor beta chains from one sample, sequenced in a study of shared clonotypes between healthy human individuals. TCRdb keeps only in-frame clones here, not all; method: immunoSEQ multiplex PCR. The table lists millions of clones, over 85% of them singletons. Sequenced input: naive CD4+ T cells sorted from blood. The receptor source for this set is a man younger than 35 in good health. The CDR3 runs from the conserved cysteine through the conserved F or W. Each record gives: D gene, J gene, clone size, V gene, CDR3 protein, CDR3 DNA. A D gene is named only where the DNA matches it firmly. The size field is filled for only some rows; it gives once, few, many or a size class.

D: TRBD1
J: TRBJ1-2
size: .
V: TRBV28
CDR3: CASSPLPGQVILSVGYTF
DNA: TGTGCCAGCAGTCCGCTCCCGGGACAGGTGATACTATCAGTTGGCTACACCTTC

D: TRBD2
J: TRBJ2-2
size: few
V: TRBV7-2
CDR3: CASSLASGRNTGELFF
DNA: TGTGCCAGCAGCTTAGCTAGCGGGAGGAACACCGGGGAGCTGTTTTTT

D: TRBD2
J: TRBJ2-5
size: .
V: TRBV19
CDR3: CASSPSRLAGVRETQYF
DNA: TGTGCCAGTAGTCCTAGTCGGCTAGCGGGGGTACGTGAGACCCAGTACTTC

D: TRBD2
J: TRBJ2-2
size: .
V: TRBV5-1
CDR3: CASSVSGENTGELFF
DNA: TGCGCCAGCAGCGTTAGCGGGGAGAACACCGGGGAGCTGTTTTTT

D: .
J: TRBJ1-1
size: .
V: TRBV10-3
CDR3: CAISESGTDNEAFF
DNA: TGTGCCATCAGTGAGTCTGGGACCGACAATGAAGCTTTCTTT

D: TRBD2
J: TRBJ2-2
size: .
V: TRBV9
CDR3: CASSVGASGAPGELFF
DNA: TGTGCCAGCAGCGTAGGCGCTAGCGGGGCACCCGGGGAGCTGTTTTTT

D: TRBD1
J: TRBJ2-7
size: once
V: TRBV28
CDR3: CASSSGQGHEQYF
DNA: TGTGCCAGCAGTTCGGGACAGGGGCACGAGCAGTACTTC

D: TRBD1
J: TRBJ1-4
size: .
V: TRBV6-6
CDR3: CASRQQGAGEKLFF
DNA: TGTGCCAGCAGGCAACAGGGGGCGGGTGAAAAACTGTTTTTT

D: TRBD2
J: TRBJ2-3
size: .
V: TRBV18
CDR3: CASSPRGLAEGTQYF
DNA: TGTGCCAGCTCACCAAGGGGACTAGCGGAAGGAACGCAGTATTTT

D: .
J: TRBJ1-3
size: .
V: TRBV6-5
CDR3: CASSIGQSGNTIYF
DNA: TGTGCCTCATCAATTGGACAGTCTGGAAACACCATATATTTT

D: TRBD1
J: TRBJ2-1
size: .
V: TRBV2
CDR3: CASRHPPGQGYNEQFF
DNA: TGTGCCAGCAGGCACCCTCCGGGACAGGGCTACAATGAGCAGTTCTTC

D: .
J: TRBJ2-3
size: .
V: TRBV28
CDR3: CASSYRSLTDTQYF
DNA: TGTGCCAGCAGTTACAGATCGCTCACAGATACGCAGTATTTT

D: .
J: TRBJ2-7
size: .
V: TRBV18
CDR3: CASSPNGLSYEQYF
DNA: TGTGCCAGCTCACCTAACGGCCTATCCTACGAGCAGTACTTC

D: .
J: TRBJ1-4
size: .
V: TRBV25-1
CDR3: CASRPGHMSMNEKLFF
DNA: TGTGCCAGCAGGCCGGGACACATGAGCATGAATGAAAAACTGTTTTTT

D: TRBD1
J: TRBJ1-6
size: .
V: TRBV18
CDR3: CASSRDSNNSPLHF
DNA: TGTGCCAGCTCAAGGGACAGTAATAATTCACCCCTCCACTTT

D: .
J: TRBJ2-3
size: .
V: TRBV19
CDR3: CASSTRTSAGDTQYF
DNA: TGTGCCAGTAGTACCCGGACCTCCGCTGGAGATACGCAGTATTTT

D: .
J: TRBJ1-6
size: .
V: TRBV5-1
CDR3: CASRASSYNSPLHF
DNA: TGCGCCAGCAGAGCGAGCTCCTATAATTCACCCCTCCACTTT

D: TRBD2
J: TRBJ2-1
size: .
V: TRBV7-2
CDR3: CASSSRTSGSYEQFF
DNA: TGTGCCAGCAGCTCAAGGACTAGCGGGAGCTATGAGCAGTTCTTC

D: TRBD1
J: TRBJ1-2
size: .
V: TRBV5-6
CDR3: CASSPGDRENYGYTF
DNA: TGTGCCAGCAGCCCGGGGGACAGGGAGAACTATGGCTACACCTTC

D: TRBD1
J: TRBJ1-4
size: .
V: TRBV15
CDR3: CATSRGHQGTGKLFF
DNA: TGTGCCACCAGCAGAGGGCACCAAGGGACAGGGAAACTGTTTTTT

D: .
J: TRBJ2-2
size: few
V: TRBV18
CDR3: CASSPRGNTGELFF
DNA: TGTGCCAGCTCACCACGGGGAAACACCGGGGAGCTGTTTTTT

D: TRBD1
J: TRBJ2-5
size: .
V: TRBV5-1
CDR3: CASSLGQAQETQYF
DNA: TGCGCCAGCAGCCTGGGACAGGCCCAAGAGACCCAGTACTTC

D: .
J: TRBJ2-5
size: .
V: TRBV5-1
CDR3: CASSPTGGVNQETQYF
DNA: TGCGCCAGCAGCCCTACCGGCGGGGTAAACCAAGAGACCCAGTACTTC

D: TRBD1
J: TRBJ2-7
size: once
V: TRBV5-6
CDR3: CASSLDPRGPLEQYF
DNA: TGTGCCAGCAGCTTGGATCCCAGGGGGCCTTTAGAGCAGTACTTC

D: .
J: TRBJ2-3
size: .
V: TRBV5-1
CDR3: CASSWGLTDTQYF
DNA: TGCGCCAGCAGCTGGGGGTTGACAGATACGCAGTATTTT

D: .
J: TRBJ2-2
size: .
V: TRBV7-2
CDR3: CASSLILTGELFF
DNA: TGTGCCAGCAGCTTAATTTTGACCGGGGAGCTGTTTTTT

D: .
J: TRBJ1-6
size: .
V: TRBV6-1
CDR3: CASSDQSGGNSPLHF
DNA: TGTGCCAGCAGTGACCAGTCGGGGGGGAATTCACCCCTCCACTTT

D: .
J: TRBJ2-1
size: .
V: TRBV6-1
CDR3: CASTRQVFYNEQFF
DNA: TGTGCCAGCACGCGACAGGTTTTTTACAATGAGCAGTTCTTC

D: .
J: TRBJ2-2
size: .
V: TRBV30
CDR3: CAWSGGGTGELFF
DNA: TGTGCCTGGAGTGGTGGGGGTACCGGGGAGCTGTTTTTT

D: TRBD2
J: TRBJ2-3
size: .
V: TRBV6-5
CDR3: CAVASGGSTDTQYF
DNA: TGTGCCGTCGCCTCGGGGGGGAGCACAGATACGCAGTATTTT

D: .
J: TRBJ2-6
size: .
V: TRBV10-2
CDR3: CASSDIGSGANVLTF
DNA: TGCGCCAGCAGTGATATAGGTTCAGGGGCCAACGTCCTGACTTTC

D: .
J: TRBJ1-2
size: once
V: TRBV5-6
CDR3: CASSLGGYTF
DNA: TGTGCCAGCAGCTTGGGAGGCTACACCTTC

D: TRBD2
J: TRBJ2-7
size: .
V: TRBV7-2
CDR3: CASSLVISGSYEQYF
DNA: TGTGCCAGCAGCTTAGTAATTAGCGGGTCCTACGAGCAGTACTTC

D: .
J: TRBJ2-5
size: .
V: TRBV7-9
CDR3: CASSLTGYQETQYF
DNA: TGTGCCAGCAGCTTAACGGGGTACCAAGAGACCCAGTACTTC

D: TRBD1
J: TRBJ1-6
size: .
V: TRBV10-3
CDR3: CAISEGPGGNSPLHF
DNA: TGTGCCATCAGTGAAGGCCCAGGGGGTAATTCACCCCTCCACTTT

D: .
J: TRBJ1-5
size: .
V: TRBV28
CDR3: CASSQSGGFQPQHF
DNA: TGTGCCAGCAGCCAAAGCGGGGGCTTTCAGCCCCAGCATTTT

D: .
J: TRBJ2-3
size: .
V: TRBV13
CDR3: CASSFENKKADTQYF
DNA: TGTGCCAGCAGCTTCGAGAATAAAAAAGCAGATACGCAGTATTTT

D: .
J: TRBJ2-6
size: .
V: TRBV5-1
CDR3: CASSLGQTGANVLTF
DNA: TGCGCCAGCAGCTTGGGGCAAACTGGGGCCAACGTCCTGACTTTC

D: .
J: TRBJ2-7
size: .
V: TRBV10-3
CDR3: CAISESTGWYEQYF
DNA: TGTGCCATCAGTGAGTCTACTGGGTGGTACGAGCAGTACTTC

D: TRBD1
J: TRBJ1-1
size: .
V: TRBV6-1
CDR3: CASRTGGMNTEAFF
DNA: TGTGCCAGCAGGACAGGGGGTATGAACACTGAAGCTTTCTTT